This record looks at one TCR beta chain sequence and its context. CD45RO negativity and positive selection for CCR7 defined naive CD8 cells, a population that excluded terminally differentiated effector memory CD45RA+ cells. The CDR3 spans 13 residues. Germline CDR1 reads SQVTM; CDR2 reads ANQGSEA. The V gene lost 3 bases and the J gene lost 0 bases, with 6 bases spanning the gap. This sample was included in a study of shared clonotypes between healthy human individuals. Measured with immunoSEQ multiplex PCR; TCRdb has only the in-frame clones, and not every one. The data show around 600,000 clones, approximately 95% seen once.

V usage is TRBV29-1 and J usage is TRBJ2-1; D is undetermined. The sample consisted of naive CD8+ T cells sorted from blood. This clonotype originated in a woman aged 30 to 39 in good health. DNA of the CDR3: TGCAGCGTTGAGACCAGCTCCTACAATGAGCAGTTCTTC. The encoded protein is CSVETSSYNEQFF.